The T cell receptor beta chain under discussion was sequenced for a study of CD4 T cells in relation to SARS-CoV-2 and coronaviruses (dated by TCRdb to the early 2020s). Background for the entire study: The ViraFEST assay cultured PBMCs with antigen for 10 days, then sequenced TCR beta CDR3s to find antigen-specific clonal expansions. An HIV-1 Nef peptide pool or a culture without peptide was used as the negative reference condition. Patient-derived lymphoblastoid cell lines were used to map the HLA restriction of shared crossreactive spike epitopes. At the level of individual TCR clonotypes, the study evaluated whether memory CD4+ T cells crossreact between the spike proteins of SARS-CoV-2 and those of common cold coronaviruses. The Adaptive Biotechnologies TCR-sequencing kit was used for samples from a few pre-COVID donors and for the naive versus memory experiments, whereas the other data were Illumina-based. A different, Illumina-based TCR-beta assay was used to sequence expansion assays from other donors in the study. On the study overall, not on this receptor specifically: Pre-pandemic and post-infection samples were not both contributed by any donor, so tracing of the source of pre-existing responses was limited. Small numbers of patients and of tested TCRs were a limitation of the study. Memory CD4+ clonotypes crossrecognizing SARS-CoV-2 and at least one common cold coronavirus spike were found in 60% to 75% of donors. Crossreactivity analysis centred on spike protein, so crossreactivity against other viral proteins was not assessed. Crossreactive clones showed significantly weaker SARS-CoV-2-driven expansion than monoreactive clones, consistent with antigenic imprinting.

The CDR1 and CDR2 encoded by the germline V gene are SNHLY and FYNNEI. A distance of 11 bases separates the germline ends of V and J, which lose 4 bases and 7 bases respectively. The CDR3 sequence holds 14 residues, the cysteine and phenylalanine included. Kept here is only the CDR3 DNA, which spans 42 bases and is read in frame from base 1. Library generation was performed with the immunoSEQ multiplex PCR assay. For the original study's pipeline: During preprocessing, nonproductive sequences were removed, as were CDR3s that did not start with C, did not end with F or W, or were shorter than 7 amino acids. Antigen-specific clonotypes were called with the MANAFEST web app, based on expansion relative to reference and other culture wells. A clone was considered positive if the clone showed significant expansion compared with the reference culture in 2 of 3 replicate wells at an FDR below 0.05. For a clone to be considered positive, significant expansion relative to all other tandem wells and an odds ratio above 5 were also required. CDR3 homology was quantified as pairwise Levenshtein distance, calculated with the stringdist R package after three terminal residues were trimmed from each end. What TCRdb holds here is the immuneACCESS table cut down to in-frame rearrangements. Part of the clones is not present; checked against another copy, under half of the missing clones reflect an unresolved V gene, and the others are unexplained. V and J calls plus clone size are reproduced from that table; the DNA served to infer D and trimming. The sample has about 23,000 clones on record, 70% to 80% of them singletons. The top ten clones comprise approximately 15% of the sample.

CD4+ T cells from unexposed donors were collected before the COVID-19 pandemic (2011-2018). The EasySep CD4+ T cell isolation kit was used to isolate CD4+ T cells once the cultures had run for approximately ten days. As far as cell numbers permitted, CD4+ T cells from unexposed donors were tested for reactivity against SARS-CoV-2 S and N as well as four spike pools from common cold coronaviruses. Each well received 2.2 million or so PBMCs, cultured in IMDM supplemented with approximately 5% human AB serum and approximately 10 IU/ml IL-2. Half of the culture medium was replaced with fresh IL-2-containing medium on days 3 and 7. Triplicate replicate wells were generally used for each peptide culture condition. The leukapheresis product used for the unexposed donors was purchased from a commercial source. Ficoll-Paque PLUS gradient centrifugation was used to isolate PBMCs from either whole blood or leukapheresis product. The PBMCs went either fresh into the expansion assay or into cryopreservation at -140 degrees C. The QIAamp Micro DNA Kit was used to extract genomic DNA from the CD4+ T cells.

A few counts support this clone. Its target antigen remains unknown. Base qualities were left out, and no much larger clone turns up one base away. The sequence links TRBV2 to TRBJ1-6, with the D gene uncertain. This clonotype was obtained from a human donor in good health. Sequencing used CD4+ T cells from PBMCs, cultured in vitro. The DNA sequence is given as TGTGCCAGCAGTGGGCCCGACGTAAATTCACCCCTCCACTTT. It encodes CASSGPDVNSPLHF. The CDR3, completed at both ends by the reference TRBV2 and TRBJ1-6 genes, gives the full variable domain EPEVTQTPSHQVTQMGQEVILRCVPISNHLYFYWYRQILGQKVEFLVSFYNNEISEKSEIFDDQFSVERPDGSNFTLKIRSTKLEDSAMYFCASSGPDVNSPLHFGNGTRLTVT.